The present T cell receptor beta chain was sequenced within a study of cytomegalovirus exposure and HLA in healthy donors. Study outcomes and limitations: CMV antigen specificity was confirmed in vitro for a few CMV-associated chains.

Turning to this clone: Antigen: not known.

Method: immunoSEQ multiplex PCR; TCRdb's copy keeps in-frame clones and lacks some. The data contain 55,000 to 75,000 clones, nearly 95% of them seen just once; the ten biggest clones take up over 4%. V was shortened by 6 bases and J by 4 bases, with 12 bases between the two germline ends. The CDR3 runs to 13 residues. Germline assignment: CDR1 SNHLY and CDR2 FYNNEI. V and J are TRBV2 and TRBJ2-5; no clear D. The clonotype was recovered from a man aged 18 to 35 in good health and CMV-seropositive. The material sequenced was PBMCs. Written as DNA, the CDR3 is TGTGCCAGCAGAAGTAGAGACTCAGAGACCCAGTACTTC. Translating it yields CASRSRDSETQYF.